This T cell receptor beta chain was obtained from a study of CD8 T cells in ankylosing spondylitis. General study findings and limits: Within ankylosing spondylitis blood, a TCR beta motif made up of fewer than ten highly homologous variants appeared to be characteristic. Those disease-linked clones were CD8+; they were also relatively rare in peripheral blood. Previous work reported some of these motif variants in the synovial fluid and blood of reactive arthritis.

This clonotype has ten or more counts. As yet, its antigen is unknown. Using quantitative 5'-RACE with molecular barcodes, the authors made TCR beta libraries. Via MiXCR, TCRdb re-called the 5' RACE reads, giving one row per CDR3 protein. The sample lists 100,000 to 150,000 distinct CDR3 sequences, about 6.4% seen once, with 9% to 15% in the top ten. This TCR was recovered from a male donor with ankylosing spondylitis or in good health (not recorded which). The material sequenced was blood, either unsorted or a sorted T cell fraction (not recorded which).

The DNA of the CDR3 is TGTGCCAGCAGCCAGAGACTAGCGGGGGACAGTGGCGGGGAGCTGTTTTTT. Translated, it gives CASSQRLAGDSGGELFF. This chain joins TRBV3-1 and TRBJ2-2; TRBD2 aligns across 12 bases. V lost 3 bases to trimming and J lost 7 bases; unmatched junction nucleotides: 9. The CDR3 runs to 17 residues. Germline V gene lookup returns CDR1 LGHDT and CDR2 YNNKEL (reference sequence).